Listed here are 12 T cell receptor beta chains from one sample, sequenced in a study of blood T cell repertoires in COVID-19. The assay was immunoSEQ multiplex PCR, and TCRdb's table has in-frame clones only and misses some. Of fewer than 250,000 clones listed, 75% to 90% were seen once; the top ten hold 1% to 1.4%. The sequencing input was peripheral blood. These receptors came from a man aged 25-45 years with acute or convalescent COVID-19.

The chain recombines TRBV15 with TRBJ2-2; possible D gene TRBD1, 5 bases. V was cut by 2 bases and J by 8 bases, with 9 bases left in between. Germline V gene data show CDR1 as LNHNV and CDR2 as YYDKDF (reference sequence). CDR3 length: 13 amino acids. CDR3 region: CATSRYRPGELFF. The CDR3 DNA follows: TGTGCCACCAGCAGATACAGGCCAGGGGAGCTGTTTTTT.

This rearrangement joins TRBV4-1 to TRBJ2-1; D is ambiguous. From germline, CDR1 is MGHRA and CDR2 YSYEKL. Trimming pared 4 bases from V and 8 bases from J, leaving 21 bases between. This CDR3 is 16 amino acids long. CDR3 in amino acids: CASSPASAVASYEQFF. The CDR3, as DNA: TGCGCCAGCAGCCCTGCTTCCGCGGTAGCATCTTATGAGCAGTTCTTC.

The rearrangement links TRBV18 to TRBJ2-5, with a weak D call TRBD2 (5 bases). This CDR3 comprises 14 residues. Trimming took off 2 bases at V and 5 bases at J, with 12 bases between the two ends. CDR1 and CDR2 from the germline V gene are KGHSH and LQKENI. CDR3 in DNA: TGTGCCAGCTCACCAGCAGCCGGGGAGGAGACCCAGTACTTC. Residues: CASSPAAGEETQYF.

This chain joins TRBV7-9 and TRBJ2-7, with TRBD1 matching over 7 bases. Germline V gives CDR1 SEHNR, CDR2 FQNEAQ (reference sequence). V gave up 5 bases and J gave up 4 bases; unmatched junction bases: 11. This CDR3 region has 15 residues. CDR3 DNA sequence: TGTGCCAGCAGCACGGGGACAGTATCGGGTTACGAGCAGTACTTC. Translation: CASSTGTVSGYEQYF. The variable domain in full, with the rest retrieved from reference TRBV7-9 and TRBJ2-7, is DTGVSQNPRHKITKRGQNVTFRCDPISEHNRLYWYRQTLGQGPEFLTYFQNEAQLEKSRLLSDRFSAERPKGSFSTLEIQRTEQGDSAMYLCASSTGTVSGYEQYFGPGTRLTVT.

The chain couples TRBV3-1 (or the pseudogene TRBV3-2) to TRBJ1-1; a weak D match, TRBD1 (5 bases). The CDR3 contains 12 residues. V lost 3 bases and J lost 11, with 13 bases in between. Germline CDR1 is LGHDT and CDR2 is YNNKEL (reference sequence). The CDR3 bases are TGTGCCAGCAGCCATGCGCAGGGTGACGCTTTCTTT. It encodes CASSHAQGDAFF.

The V call is TRBV19, the J call TRBJ2-7, with 8 bases aligning to TRBD2. CDR1 and CDR2 (germline): LNHDA, SQIVND (reference sequence). This CDR3 comprises 16 residues. J was trimmed by 2 bases and V by 6 bases; bases with no gene match: 12. CDR3 sequence (DNA): TGTGCCAGTAGCCCCCCTCGCGGGAGGTCCACCTACGAGCAGTACTTC. It specifies CASSPPRGRSTYEQYF. The whole variable domain, remainder taken from reference TRBV19 and TRBJ2-7, is DGGITQSPKYLFRKEGQNVTLSCEQNLNHDAMYWYRQDPGQGLRLIYYSQIVNDFQKGDIAEGYSVSREKKESFPLTVTSAQKNPTAFYLCASSPPRGRSTYEQYFGPGTRLTVT.

V and J are TRBV6-4 and TRBJ1-6; 7 bases match TRBD1. Germline CDR1 MRHNA, CDR2 SNTAGT. The CDR3 is made up of 15 amino acids. Trimming cost V 6 bases and J 6 bases; bases outside gene matches: 8. CDR3 protein: CASRPEGQSNSPLHF. The CDR3 coding sequence is TGTGCCAGCAGGCCGGAGGGACAGAGTAATTCACCCCTCCACTTT.

This clone was observed a single time. The chain joins TRBV10-2 to TRBJ1-1; D unclear. This CDR3 region has 13 residues. V was cut by 6 bases and J by 1 base, with 9 bases left in between. Germline-derived CDR1 and CDR2 are WSHSY and SAAADI. Here the CDR3 reads CASRRSGNTEAFF. The CDR3 DNA follows: TGCGCCAGCAGGAGAAGTGGGAACACTGAAGCTTTCTTT.

The chain recombines TRBV5-1 with TRBJ2-3, with D perhaps matching TRBD2 (5 bases). The CDR3 has 16 amino acids. The ends were cut back, 1 base at V and 1 base at J, with 13 bases in the middle. Per the germline V gene, CDR1 is SGHRS and CDR2 is YFSETQ. CDR3 residues: CASSLQGRRGTDTQYF. Written as DNA, the CDR3 is TGCGCCAGCAGCTTGCAAGGGAGAAGGGGCACAGATACGCAGTATTTT. The full variable domain, in which reference TRBV5-1 and TRBJ2-3 provide the parts outside the CDR3, is KAGVTQTPRYLIKTRGQQVTLSCSPISGHRSVSWYQQTPGQGLQFLFEYFSETQRNKGNFPGRFSGRQFSNSRSEMNVSTLELGDSALYLCASSLQGRRGTDTQYFGPGTRLTVL.

The chain employs TRBV11-3 and TRBJ2-1, with TRBD2 matching 12 bases. J lost 8 bases, V lost 3 bases, and 14 bases had no gene match. Germline CDR1 reads SGHNT; CDR2 reads YENEEA. The CDR3 is 18 residues long. The CDR3 reads CASSFGTSGLAGSDEQFF. As DNA, the CDR3 is TGTGCCAGCAGCTTTGGAACCTCAGGACTAGCGGGAAGCGATGAGCAGTTCTTC.

CDR3: CASSFQGAAAYEQYF. In nucleotides, the CDR3 is TGTGCCAGCAGTTTCCAGGGGGCGGCCGCTTACGAGCAGTACTTC. This chain joins TRBV28 and TRBJ2-7, with 8 bases identical to TRBD1. With 3 bases clipped from V and 4 bases from J, the junction kept 8 bases outside the gene matches. CDR1 and CDR2 from the germline V gene are MDHEN and SYDVKM. The CDR3 totals 15 residues.

The chain carries TRBV18 and TRBJ2-1; D is perhaps TRBD2 (7 bases). Germline V gene data show CDR1 as KGHSH and CDR2 as LQKENI. The ends were cut back, 3 bases at V and 2 bases at J, with 14 bases in the middle. The CDR3 is made up of 16 amino acids. The CDR3 bases are TGTGCCAGCTCACCTTCGGGGGGCCAGCCCTACAATGAGCAGTTCTTC. Its protein is CASSPSGGQPYNEQFF.